These T cell receptor beta chains were read from a single sample in a study of human T cells and chemical hapten exposure. TCRdb re-analysed the RACE reads in MiXCR, keeping a single row per CDR3 protein. The sample comprises 90,000 to 110,000 distinct CDR3 sequences, roughly 10% of which are singletons, and 2.5% to 3.5% rests with the top ten. This sample comprised whole blood, obtained in connection with sensitization to the hapten diphenylcyclopropenone (DPC). The receptors shown here come from a woman aged 40 to 50 with alopecia areata. Some clones in this sample may be carry-over from other donors' samples. The CDR3 runs from the conserved cysteine through the conserved F or W. D genes are given only for firm matches. Clone size is not always given. Where it is, it says once, few, many or a class for expanded clones.

j_call d_call v_call clone_size cdr3_aa cdr3_nt
TRBJ2-3 - TRBV28 few CASSVVTDTQYF TGTGCCAGCAGTGTCGTCACAGATACGCAGTATTTT
TRBJ2-3 - TRBV7-9 many CASSLSQNTDTQYF TGTGCCAGCAGCTTATCACAGAACACAGATACGCAGTATTTT
TRBJ1-3 - TRBV29-1 many CSVESDSSGNTIYF TGCAGCGTTGAAAGTGACAGCTCTGGAAACACCATATATTTT
TRBJ2-1 TRBD1 TRBV20-1 few CSAHYRTGVGNEQFF TGCAGTGCCCACTATAGGACAGGGGTAGGCAATGAGCAGTTCTTC
TRBJ2-1 - TRBV7-9 few CASSLAVGERFNEQFF TGTGCCAGCAGCTTAGCGGTAGGGGAGCGCTTCAATGAGCAGTTCTTC
TRBJ1-1 - TRBV5-5 - CASSLIGQPMNTEAFF TGTGCCAGCAGCTTGATAGGGCAGCCAATGAACACTGAAGCTTTCTTT
TRBJ2-4 - TRBV20-1 many CSARARGAGGNIQYF TGCAGTGCTAGAGCCAGGGGGGCCGGGGGAAACATTCAGTACTTC
TRBJ2-2 - TRBV2 many CASSAKGKAGELFF TGTGCCAGCAGTGCTAAGGGAAAGGCCGGGGAGCTGTTTTTT
TRBJ1-5 - TRBV11-2 - CASSLEAPQPQHF TGTGCCAGCAGCTTAGAGGCACCCCAGCCCCAGCATTTT
TRBJ2-7 - TRBV6-2/TRBV6-3 many CASSFGHPYEQYF TGTGCCAGCAGTTTCGGACATCCCTACGAGCAGTACTTC
TRBJ2-2 - TRBV9 many CASSVMGAGELFF TGTGCCAGCAGCGTCATGGGGGCCGGGGAGCTGTTTTTT
TRBJ2-1 TRBD2 TRBV9 many CASSAGTSGGAGEQFF TGTGCCAGCAGCGCCGGGACTAGCGGGGGGGCCGGTGAGCAGTTCTTC
TRBJ2-7 TRBD1 TRBV5-4 few CASSLPADRGMGEQYF TGTGCCAGCAGCTTGCCAGCGGACAGGGGTATGGGCGAGCAGTACTTC
TRBJ1-5 - TRBV7-6 many CASSLAGTPDYSNQPQHF TGTGCCAGCAGCTTAGCCGGGACACCGGACTATAGCAATCAGCCCCAGCATTTT
TRBJ2-2 TRBD2 TRBV6-5 many CASRGSGGANTGELFF TGTGCCAGCAGAGGTAGCGGGGGAGCTAACACCGGGGAGCTGTTTTTT
TRBJ2-1 TRBD1 TRBV6-5 many CATNPGQGALNEQFF TGTGCCACCAACCCGGGACAGGGGGCTTTAAATGAGCAGTTCTTC
TRBJ2-2 - TRBV2 many CASGMTSNTGELFF TGTGCCAGCGGGATGACATCGAACACCGGGGAGCTGTTTTTT
TRBJ2-3 - TRBV28 many CASSLIPQTDTQYF TGTGCCAGCAGTTTAATTCCACAGACAGATACGCAGTATTTT
TRBJ1-6 - TRBV10-2 many CASSESGGVNSPLHF TGCGCCAGCAGTGAGTCGGGGGGGGTTAATTCACCCCTCCACTTT
TRBJ2-1 - TRBV4-2 - CASSQDPNEQFF TGTGCCAGCAGCCAAGATCCCAATGAGCAGTTCTTC
TRBJ2-2 TRBD1 TRBV6-1 - CASSEGTGVELFF TGTGCCAGCAGTGAAGGGACAGGGGTCGAGCTGTTTTTT
TRBJ1-6 - TRBV7-9 many CASSLVPDLVSPLHF TGTGCCAGCAGCTTGGTTCCTGATTTGGTGTCACCCCTCCACTTT
TRBJ2-4 TRBD2 TRBV4-3 - CTSSQGAQRGFLAKNIQYF TGCACCAGCAGCCAAGGGGCCCAGCGGGGGTTCCTAGCCAAAAACATTCAGTACTTC